The 29 T cell receptor beta chains below come from one sample, sequenced in a study of T cell responses to AZD1222 COVID-19 vaccine. Generated by immunoSEQ multiplex PCR, the TCRdb table keeps only in-frame clones and is missing some. The table lists about 160,000 clones, over 75% of them singletons, with about 6.9% in the top ten. Specimen: peripheral blood, collected on day 0 of AZD1222 vaccination. These receptors all come from an adult in good health.

This chain uses TRBV2 with TRBJ2-2, with 11 bases aligning to TRBD2. CDR3 length: 16 amino acids. From germline, CDR1 is SNHLY and CDR2 FYNNEI. J lost 4 bases, V lost 6 bases, and 7 bases had no gene match. The DNA of the CDR3 is TGTGCCAGCAGGATAGCGGGGGGGCCTAGCACCGGGGAGCTGTTTTTT. Translating it yields CASRIAGGPSTGELFF.

The sample holds one count of this clone. This rearrangement joins TRBV4-1 to TRBJ1-2; D not resolved. Deletions cut 3 bases from V and 4 bases from J, with 12 bases between. This CDR3 region has 14 residues. CDR1 is MGHRA and CDR2 is YSYEKL in the germline V gene. CDR3: CASSQWAPVYGYTF. As DNA, the CDR3 is TGCGCCAGCAGCCAGTGGGCCCCCGTCTATGGCTACACCTTC.

This CDR3 reads CASSYEGQGGFF. The CDR3 region has the DNA TGTGCCAGCAGTTACGAGGGACAGGGTGGATTCTTT. The genes are TRBV6-5 and TRBJ1-1, with 9 bases identical to TRBD1. The germline V gene has CDR1 MNHEY and CDR2 SVGAGI. Trimming at V came to 2 bases and at J to 14 bases, leaving 6 bases not matched to a gene. The CDR3 runs to 12 residues.

The chain is built from TRBV5-6 and TRBJ2-1, with D perhaps being TRBD1 or TRBD2 (5 bases each). Germline V CDR1 and CDR2: SGHDT, YYEEEE. Trimming removed 2 bases at V and 0 bases at J, with 6 bases between. This CDR3 has 14 amino acids. CDR3 DNA: TGTGCCAGCAGCTTTGGGGGCTCCTACAATGAGCAGTTCTTC. Its translation is CASSFGGSYNEQFF.

The chain is built from TRBV5-1 and TRBJ1-4; D gene unclear. Germline V lookup: CDR1 SGHRS, CDR2 YFSETQ. V gave up 0 bases and J gave up 8 bases, with 8 bases separating them. This CDR3 region has 13 residues. The CDR3 loop reads CASSLERGEKLFF. The CDR3 DNA reads TGCGCCAGCAGCTTGGAAAGAGGGGAAAAACTGTTTTTT.

The chain links TRBV6-1 to TRBJ2-1, with 9 bases that match TRBD2. Losses at the gene ends were 4 bases for V and 2 bases for J; bases not matched to a gene: 9. Germline-derived CDR1 and CDR2 are MNHNS and SASEGT. This CDR3 is 17 amino acids long. The CDR3 nucleotides are TGTGCCAGCAGTGTAGCACTTAGCGGGGGAACCTACAATGAGCAGTTCTTC. It is translated as CASSVALSGGTYNEQFF.

For this clone: The same CDR3 is also encoded by other DNA sequences in this sample. DNA for the CDR3: TGTGCCAGCAGTTTGAGGGGGAACACTGAAGCTTTCTTT. It yields the protein CASSLRGNTEAFF. The chain joins TRBV12-3 or TRBV12-4 to TRBJ1-1; D might be TRBD1 (5 bases). The CDR3 has 13 amino acids. The V and J ends lost 3 bases and 1 base respectively, with 6 bases between them.

The chain uses TRBV15 and TRBJ2-6; TRBD1 might be the D (5 bases). Germline values: CDR1 LNHNV, CDR2 YYDKDF (reference sequence). The length of the CDR3 is 14 residues. V was cut by 7 bases and J by 0 bases, with 7 bases left in between. The CDR3 loop reads CATKDSSGANVLTF. The DNA of the CDR3 is TGTGCCACCAAAGACAGCTCTGGGGCCAACGTCCTGACTTTC.

V usage is TRBV19 and J usage is TRBJ2-2; D is perhaps TRBD2 (7 bases). The V gene's germline CDR1 is LNHDA and CDR2 SQIVND (reference sequence). The CDR3 has 17 residues. Trimming took 4 bases from V and 0 from J, leaving 15 bases between them. For the CDR3, the DNA is TGTGCCAGTAGTACCGACACGGGGGGCCCGAACACCGGGGAGCTGTTTTTT. Translating it yields CASSTDTGGPNTGELFF.

Here the CDR3 reads CASSKFRGPGEQYV. CDR3 DNA: TGTGCCAGCAGTAAGTTCAGGGGGCCCGGGGAGCAGTACGTC. V gene TRBV6-5 combines with J gene TRBJ2-7, with TRBD1 matching over 8 bases. Per the germline V gene, CDR1 is MNHEY and CDR2 is SVGAGI. CDR3 length: 14 amino acids. V lost 5 bases and J lost 7; bases outside the gene matches: 10.

DNA of the CDR3: TGTGCCAGCAGCCAAGAATCGGGACTAGCGGTCTACGAGCAGTACTTC. Translating gives CASSQESGLAVYEQYF. This chain links TRBV3-1 (or the pseudogene TRBV3-2) with TRBJ2-7, with TRBD2 matching 11 bases. CDR1 is LGHDT and CDR2 is YNNKEL in the germline V gene (reference sequence). The CDR3 sequence is 16 residues long. Trimming at V came to 0 bases and at J to 3 bases, leaving 4 bases not matched to a gene.

For the CDR3, the DNA is TGTGCCAGCAACCGCGTGATGAACACTGAAGCTTTCTTT. This codes for CASNRVMNTEAFF. The chain employs TRBV6-5 and TRBJ1-1; no clear D gene. Germline V gene sequence: CDR1 MNHEY, CDR2 SVGAGI. The V end was cut by 7 bases, the J end by 0 bases, with 9 bases between. The CDR3 is 13 residues long.

The chain combines TRBV5-1 with TRBJ2-5; unclear D gene. The CDR3 extends over 13 amino acids. In germline, CDR1 is SGHRS, CDR2 YFSETQ. V shed 2 bases and J shed 3 bases, with 8 bases lying between them. The CDR3 sequence: CASSLGIKETQYF. The CDR3 nucleotides read TGCGCCAGCAGCTTAGGGATAAAAGAGACCCAGTACTTC.

V usage is TRBV28 and J usage is TRBJ2-7; no firm D call. The germline V and J ends were trimmed by 3 bases and 11 bases, with 14 bases remaining between them. This CDR3 is built from 12 residues. Germline loops: CDR1 MDHEN, CDR2 SYDVKM. The CDR3 loop reads CASSFEPSMEYF. The CDR3 bases are TGTGCCAGCAGTTTTGAGCCGAGCATGGAGTACTTC.

The rearrangement links TRBV27 to TRBJ2-1, with D uncertain. Looked up from germline, CDR1 is MNHEY and CDR2 is SMNVEV (reference sequence). The V end was cut by 2 bases, the J end by 5 bases, with 25 bases between. CDR3 length: 19 amino acids. The CDR3 reads CASSLSRRSRLLTDNEQFF. CDR3 coding DNA: TGTGCCAGCAGTTTAAGTAGGAGAAGTAGGCTCCTAACCGACAATGAGCAGTTCTTC.

The J gene is TRBJ2-3, the V gene TRBV28, with TRBD1 matching 8 bases. The CDR3 length is 15 residues. With 5 bases clipped from V and 1 base from J, the junction kept 5 bases outside the gene matches. CDR1 is MDHEN, CDR2 SYDVKM, per germline. CDR3 DNA: TGTGCCAGCAGTCTCACCAGGGGGCGCACAGATACGCAGTATTTT. This encodes CASSLTRGRTDTQYF. The variable domain in full, with the rest retrieved from reference TRBV28 and TRBJ2-3, is DVKVTQSSRYLVKRTGEKVFLECVQDMDHENMFWYRQDPGLGLRLIYFSYDVKMKEKGDIPEGYSVSREKKERFSLILESASTNQTSMYLCASSLTRGRTDTQYFGPGTRLTVL.

Worth noting for this clone: A junction boundary mismatches the germline segment, possibly from a read error. This chain joins TRBV3-1 (or the pseudogene TRBV3-2) and TRBJ1-2; D possibly corresponds to TRBD1 (5 bases). Germline CDR1 and CDR2: LGHDT and YNNKEL (reference sequence). CDR3 size: 11 residues. Written as DNA, the CDR3 is TGTGCCAGCAGCCAAAGTGGGGACCGGGACTTC. This translates into CASSQSGDRDF.

The J gene is TRBJ2-2, the V gene TRBV10-3, with TRBD2 matching over 7 bases. The CDR3 is 14 amino acids. J was trimmed by 0 bases and V by 6 bases; bases with no gene match: 1. Germline CDR1 reads ENHRY; CDR2 reads SYGVKD. CDR3 DNA: TGTGCCATCAGAGCGGGACCGAACACCGGGGAGCTGTTTTTT. Translated, it gives CAIRAGPNTGELFF.

V gene TRBV6-5 combines with J gene TRBJ1-2, with TRBD1 identical over 7 bases. The CDR3 covers 16 residues. J lost 1 base, V lost 2 bases, and 7 bases had no gene match. Germline CDR1 reads MNHEY; CDR2 reads SVGAGI. CDR3 coding DNA: TGTGCCAGCAGTTACGTGGGACAGCAGTTTAACTATGGCTACACCTTC. Translated: CASSYVGQQFNYGYTF.

V is TRBV2 and J is TRBJ1-3, with D uncertain. V was shortened by 3 bases and J by 3 bases, with 12 bases between the two germline ends. From germline, CDR1 is SNHLY and CDR2 FYNNEI. The CDR3 runs 15 residues. CDR3 DNA: TGTGCCAGCAGTGACGGCACTACCCATGGAAACACCATATATTTT. It encodes CASSDGTTHGNTIYF.

This sequence joins TRBV5-4 and TRBJ2-3; 12 bases map to TRBD1. Germline V lookup: CDR1 SGHNT, CDR2 YYREEE (reference sequence). This CDR3 is built from 15 residues. The ends lost 4 bases at V and 7 bases at J; junction bases unmatched: 7. The CDR3 is CASSSRDRGLNTQYF. The CDR3 nucleotides are TGTGCCAGCAGCAGCCGGGACAGGGGGCTTAATACGCAGTATTTT.

The chain is built from TRBV30 and TRBJ1-6; 8 bases are a match to TRBD1. The V gene end was trimmed by 4 bases and the J gene end by 7 bases; junction bases not matched to a gene: 9. This CDR3 contains 15 residues. Germline V CDR1 and CDR2: GTSNPN, SVGIG (reference sequence). CDR3 nucleotide sequence: TGTGCCTGGAAGGTCCCGGACAGGGTCAATTCACCCCTCCACTTT. It yields the protein CAWKVPDRVNSPLHF.

The chain uses TRBV7-2 and TRBJ2-7; 7 nucleotides agree with TRBD1. V shed 1 base and J 2 bases; nucleotides not matched to a gene: 5. This CDR3 has 15 residues. Germline values: CDR1 SGHTA, CDR2 FQGNSA. The CDR3 loop reads CASSLERGQTYEQYF. CDR3 coding DNA: TGTGCCAGCAGCTTAGAACGGGGACAGACCTACGAGCAGTACTTC.

A single count supports this clone. V gene TRBV5-3 combines with J gene TRBJ2-7; D is perhaps TRBD2 (6 bases). TRBV5-3 is treated as an ORF (open reading frame) with a function not yet certain. The V and J ends lost 1 base and 2 bases respectively, with 7 bases between them. The CDR3 consists of 13 residues. The CDR3 loop reads CARSLSGAYEQYV. DNA for the CDR3: TGTGCCAGAAGCTTGTCGGGGGCCTACGAGCAGTACGTC.

The rearrangement uses TRBV4-2 and TRBJ1-6; D gene unclear. V lost 4 bases and J 0 bases, leaving 10 bases between the germline ends. The CDR3 runs to 16 residues. Germline V gene lookup returns CDR1 LGHNA and CDR2 YNFKEQ. The CDR3 loop reads CASSRALSSYNSPLHF. CDR3 bases: TGTGCCAGCAGCCGTGCCCTGAGCTCCTATAATTCACCCCTCCACTTT.

The rearrangement joins TRBV7-3 to TRBJ2-1, with TRBD2 identical over 7 bases. The CDR3 is 15 residues long. V lost 3 bases, J lost 5 bases, and 7 bases stayed unmatched. The germline V gene encodes CDR1 SGHTA and CDR2 FQGTGA. The CDR3 protein is CASSFSRDYNNEQFF. DNA for the CDR3: TGTGCCAGCAGCTTTAGTCGGGACTATAACAATGAGCAGTTCTTC.

The rearrangement joins TRBV7-3 to TRBJ2-1; 12 positions agree with TRBD2. The V segment lost 5 bases and the J segment 4 bases; nucleotides outside the gene matches: 6. The CDR3 loop spans 16 amino acids. Germline lookup yields CDR1 SGHTA and CDR2 FQGTGA. The CDR3 protein is CASSLRTSGVYNEQFF. As DNA, the CDR3 is TGTGCCAGCAGCCTTAGGACTAGCGGGGTTTACAATGAGCAGTTCTTC.

The V gene is TRBV30, the J gene TRBJ1-2; possible D gene TRBD1, 5 bases. The CDR3 runs 14 residues. Germline loops: CDR1 GTSNPN, CDR2 SVGIG (reference sequence). V was cut by 2 bases and J by 5 bases, with 15 bases left in between. The CDR3 reads CAWSTTGTGYGYTF. Here the CDR3 DNA reads TGTGCCTGGAGTACCACCGGGACGGGGTATGGCTACACCTTC.

As DNA, the CDR3 is TGTGCCAGTAGTAGCGGGGGGGCCGAGGAGACCCAGTACTTC. Translated, it gives CASSSGGAEETQYF. The chain employs TRBV19 and TRBJ2-5; 9 nucleotides line up with TRBD2. From germline, CDR1 is LNHDA and CDR2 SQIVND (reference sequence). CDR3 length: 14 amino acids. Trimming cost V 4 bases and J 5 bases; bases outside gene matches: 5.